The 10 T cell receptor beta chains below were found in one sample sequenced in a study of identical twins. TCRdb analysed the 5' RACE reads with MiXCR anew, one entry per CDR3 protein. This sample yields around 1.7 million distinct CDR3 sequences, of which 25% to 35% are seen a single time; 0.25% to 0.3% belongs to the top ten. The sample consisted of cord blood. Receptor source: a newborn girl in good health.

This clonotype was counted a few times. This chain uses TRBV6-1 with TRBJ1-5; 7 positions agree with TRBD1. The trim removed 0 bases at V and 0 bases at J, leaving 2 bases unmatched. CDR1 is MNHNS, CDR2 SASEGT, per germline. CDR3 length: 16 residues. CDR3: CASSEAGTASNQPQHF. The DNA for the CDR3 is TGTGCCAGCAGTGAAGCAGGGACAGCTAGCAATCAGCCCCAGCATTTT.

This clonotype was picked up a small number of times. The rearrangement links TRBV28 to TRBJ1-6; no firm D call. V lost 0 bases to trimming and J lost 7 bases, with 13 bases between them. CDR3 length: 16 residues. CDR1 is MDHEN, CDR2 SYDVKM, per germline. Here the CDR3 reads CASSLWAVGLNSPLHF. The CDR3 bases are TGTGCCAGCAGTTTATGGGCAGTCGGTCTCAATTCACCCCTCCACTTT.

This chain links TRBV18 with TRBJ2-1; D might be TRBD1 (6 bases). Germline V gene lookup returns CDR1 KGHSH and CDR2 LQKENI. This CDR3 has 17 residues. V lost 6 bases to trimming and J lost 4 bases, with 22 bases between them. The CDR3 region has the DNA TGTGCCAGCTCGCCATTCTCCGGGACACTCTATTACAATGAGCAGTTCTTC. As protein: CASSPFSGTLYYNEQFF.

The chain employs TRBV21-1 and TRBJ2-3; TRBD2, the table's D call, was not compared with the DNA. TRBV21-1 is classified as a pseudogene. The CDR3 consists of 17 residues. The CDR3 DNA follows: TGTGCCAGCAGCCCACCCGGGAGTAGGCCGTCCACAGATACGCAGTATTTT. It translates to CASSPPGSRPSTDTQYF.

The V gene is TRBV29-1, the J gene TRBJ2-5; a possible D gene is TRBD2 (6 bases). The CDR3 has 13 residues. V was pared by 3 bases and J by 5 bases, with 13 bases between. Germline CDR1 SQVTM, CDR2 ANQGSEA. This chain's CDR3 is CSVEPSEKETQYF. The CDR3 DNA follows: TGCAGCGTTGAGCCTAGCGAGAAGGAGACCCAGTACTTC.

The CDR3 sequence: CASSSSLGSNEQFF. For the CDR3, the DNA is TGTGCCAGCAGCTCCTCGTTGGGGAGCAATGAGCAGTTCTTC. The chain links TRBV7-2 to TRBJ2-1; tentative D call: TRBD2 (5 bases). V lost 4 bases to trimming and J lost 6 bases, with 13 bases between them. The CDR3 totals 14 residues. The germline CDR1 and CDR2 sequences are SGHTA and FQGNSA.

This clonotype was observed a few times. This chain joins TRBV2 and TRBJ2-7; D remains unclear. The length of the CDR3 is 12 residues. The V end was cut by 0 bases, the J end by 7 bases, with 7 bases between. Germline loops: CDR1 SNHLY, CDR2 FYNNEI. Written as DNA, the CDR3 is TGTGCCAGCAGTGAAGCCCGCTCGGAGCAGTACTTC. This sequence encodes CASSEARSEQYF.

The chain has TRBV6-6 and TRBJ1-1; D ambiguous. Germline V CDR1 and CDR2: MNHNY, SVGAGI (reference sequence). The germline V and J ends were trimmed by 0 bases and 0 bases, with 14 bases remaining between them. This CDR3 contains 17 residues. CDR3 DNA sequence: TGTGCCAGCAGTTACTCGGTGGCAGGTCCTATGAACACTGAAGCTTTCTTT. It is translated as CASSYSVAGPMNTEAFF.

In this sample, this clonotype turned up a few times. The chain carries TRBV5-6 and TRBJ2-5; 14 nucleotides agree with TRBD2. Matching the DNA end better, TRBJ2-7 makes the J call doubtful. This CDR3 spans 14 amino acids. Germline CDR1 SGHDT, CDR2 YYEEEE. CDR3 coding DNA: TGTGCCAGCACCCGTGGGACTAGCGGGAGCGAGCAGTACTTC. It codes for CASTRGTSGSEQYF.

The V call is TRBV20-1, the J call TRBJ1-4; maybe TRBD1 (5 bases). The germline V gene has CDR1 DFQATT and CDR2 SNEGSKA (reference sequence). There are 14 residues in the CDR3. V lost 3 bases and J 5 bases, leaving 13 bases between the germline ends. The CDR3 DNA sequence: TGCAGTGCTAGCTTGCAGGGCGGCAATGAAAAACTGTTTTTT. Translation gives CSASLQGGNEKLFF.